The clone carrying this TCR beta chain was recorded many times. Its cognate antigen is unknown. The V gene's germline CDR1 is MNHNY and CDR2 SVGAGI (reference sequence). This CDR3 is built from 15 residues. Germline trimming cut 0 bases from V and 8 bases from J; bases unmatched to any gene: 6. The library was built from 400 ng RNA with molecular barcoded adaptors for alpha/delta and beta/gamma chains. TCRdb re-called the reads with MiXCR, one entry per CDR3 protein. Among some 15,000 distinct CDR3 sequences listed, roughly 21% were seen once. The sample is drawn from a study of read filtering for tumor transcriptome and immune sequencing. About the research overall: Patients were 17 to 20 male and 13 to 15 female, mean age approximately 70 years, range roughly 47 to 80. The study's findings and limits: RNA-seq captured clonotypes less deeply and reliably than IR-seq. This fraction held mixed bone marrow immune cells after CD138-negative sorting. In IR-seq, single-read clonotypes were about 81.9% of clonotypes but about 3.5% of reads.

The clonotype originates from a donor aged 40 or over with multiple myeloma. The chain employs TRBV6-6 and TRBJ2-1, with 8 bases aligning to TRBD2. The sample consisted of a population of CD138-negative cells sorted from bone marrow. The CDR3 DNA is TGTGCCAGCAGTTACTCTTCCGGGAGGGCCGATGAGCAGTTCTTC. It translates to CASSYSSGRADEQFF.